The next 2 T cell receptor beta chains were all read from a single sample in a study of CD8+ T cells in alopecia areata. This sample's treatment: oral pan-JAK inhibitor, 5-10 mg twice daily. RNA extraction and reverse transcription yielded cDNA as sequencing template. Measured with immunoSEQ multiplex PCR; TCRdb has only the in-frame clones, and not every one. The repertoire holds around 300,000 clones, with 60% as singletons. Here the sequenced sample was CD4+ T cells sorted from blood, taken at week 52, from a patient treated with tofacitinib. The receptors were sampled from a human donor with alopecia areata.

The V call is TRBV5-4, the J call TRBJ2-5, with D perhaps given as TRBD1 or TRBD2 (6 bases each). The ends were cut back, 3 bases at V and 5 bases at J, with 14 bases in the middle. CDR3 length equals 14 residues. CDR1 and CDR2 (germline): SGHNT, YYREEE (reference sequence). This chain's CDR3 is CASSSFGGPETQYF. CDR3 in DNA: TGTGCCAGCAGCTCCTTTGGGGGGCCGGAGACCCAGTACTTC.

V is TRBV7-9 and J is TRBJ2-7; 7 bases are shared with TRBD2. Germline V gene sequence: CDR1 SEHNR, CDR2 FQNEAQ (reference sequence). The J segment lost 4 bases and the V segment lost 5 bases, leaving 5 bases of the junction unmatched. This CDR3 comprises 13 residues. DNA for the CDR3: TGTGCCAGCAGCCGAGTAGCGGGTTACGAGCAGTACTTC. Its protein is CASSRVAGYEQYF.